This record covers a single T cell receptor beta chain. The data stem from a study of shared clonotypes between healthy human individuals. Turning to the study itself: Three plates were used per donor for CD4 naive, three for CD4 memory, two for CD8 naive and one for CD8 memory.

This CDR3 region has 14 residues. The V segment lost 8 bases and the J segment 4 bases; nucleotides outside the gene matches: 8. The V gene's germline CDR1 is MDHEN and CDR2 SYDVKM. The repertoire was sequenced with immunoSEQ multiplex PCR; TCRdb's copy has only in-frame clones and lacks some. The sample consists of millions of clones, roughly 94% of them appearing once. The TCR originated in a man aged 18-30 years in good health. This chain uses TRBV28 with TRBJ2-1; 7 nucleotides match TRBD2. What was sequenced was naive CD4+ T cells sorted from blood. Subset denoted: CD45RA+ positively selected. The CDR3 sequence is CASWTAGVYNEQFF. The CDR3 nucleotides read TGTGCCAGCTGGACGGCGGGAGTATACAATGAGCAGTTCTTC.